This T cell receptor beta chain was recorded in a study of T cell responses to AZD1222 COVID-19 vaccine. Study findings and constraints: Sampling captured repertoires only after the peak T cell response. Researchers report vaccine-associated CD4 TCRs spanning spike, with dominance at 160-218 and 743-854. Unmutated variant regions are reportedly targeted by nearly half of spike-specific TCRs. At baseline, seropositivity was found in only a handful of AZD1222 recipients.

Some clones are missing from TCRdb's copy, which holds only in-frame ones; the method was immunoSEQ multiplex PCR. The sample holds around 170,000 clones, less than 95% seen once. Remarks on this clone: The antigen remains unidentified.

This TCR derives from an adult in good health. This specimen was peripheral blood, taken on day 0 of AZD1222 vaccination.

CDR3 protein: CASSQYKGPEEAFF. The CDR3 DNA reads as TGCGCCAGCAGCCAGTACAAAGGCCCTGAAGAAGCTTTCTTT. The rearrangement uses TRBV4-1 and TRBJ1-1; D is uncertain. V was trimmed by 3 bases and J by 8 bases, leaving 16 bases between them. Per germline, CDR1 MGHRA and CDR2 YSYEKL. The CDR3 length is 14 residues.